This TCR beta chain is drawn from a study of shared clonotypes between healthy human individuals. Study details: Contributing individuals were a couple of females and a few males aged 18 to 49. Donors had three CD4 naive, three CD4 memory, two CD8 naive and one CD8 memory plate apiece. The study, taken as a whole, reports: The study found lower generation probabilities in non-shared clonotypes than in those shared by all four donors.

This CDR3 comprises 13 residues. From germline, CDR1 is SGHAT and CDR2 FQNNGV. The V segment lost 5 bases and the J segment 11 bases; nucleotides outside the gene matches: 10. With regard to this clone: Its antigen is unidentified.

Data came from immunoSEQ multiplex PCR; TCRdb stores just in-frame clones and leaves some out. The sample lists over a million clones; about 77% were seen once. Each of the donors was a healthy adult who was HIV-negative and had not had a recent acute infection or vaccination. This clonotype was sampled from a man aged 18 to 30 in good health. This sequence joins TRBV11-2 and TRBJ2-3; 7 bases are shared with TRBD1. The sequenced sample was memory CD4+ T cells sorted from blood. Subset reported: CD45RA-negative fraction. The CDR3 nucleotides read TGTGCCAGCAGCCAAAAGTCCGGGACAGAGCAGTATTTT. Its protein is CASSQKSGTEQYF.